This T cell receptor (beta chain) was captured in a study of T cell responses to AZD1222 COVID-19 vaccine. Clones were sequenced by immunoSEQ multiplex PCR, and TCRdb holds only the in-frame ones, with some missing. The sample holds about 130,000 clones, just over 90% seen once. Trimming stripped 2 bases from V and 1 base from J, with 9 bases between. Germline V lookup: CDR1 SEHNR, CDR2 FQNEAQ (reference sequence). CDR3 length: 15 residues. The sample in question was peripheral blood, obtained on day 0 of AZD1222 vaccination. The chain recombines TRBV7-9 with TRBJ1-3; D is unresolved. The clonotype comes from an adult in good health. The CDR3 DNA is TGTGCCAGCAGCTTATTTTGGGGTTCTGGAAACACCATATATTTT. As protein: CASSLFWGSGNTIYF.